Listed here are 21 T cell receptor beta chains from one sample, sequenced in a study of blood T cell dynamics during melanoma immunotherapy (dated by TCRdb to the early 2020s). The library was generated by the immunoSEQ multiplex PCR assay. Entries here come from immuneACCESS through TCRdb and include only in-frame sequences with V and J called. Some clones fail to appear in such tables; in the studies checked, an unresolved V gene covers under half of the shortfall, and the cause of the remainder is unknown. The sample profile shows roughly 9,500 clones; about 90% of them were found once. Around 32% of the sample lies in the top ten. The time point label for this specimen denotes: pre-treatment baseline. Source: blood, taken from a patient treated with checkpoint blockade. These receptors were collected from a human donor with melanoma.

This chain joins TRBV28 and TRBJ1-1; tentatively, D is TRBD1 (5 bases). Germline loops: CDR1 MDHEN, CDR2 SYDVKM. The CDR3 extends over 17 amino acids. Trimming cost V 6 bases and J 4 bases, with 24 bases left between them. CDR3 sequence: CASSDLEASRGGTEAFF. The CDR3 coding sequence is TGTGCCAGCAGCGACCTCGAGGCCTCCCGGGGGGGCACTGAAGCTTTCTTT.

The chain combines TRBV11-2 with TRBJ2-7; 9 bases agree with TRBD1. Germline V gives CDR1 SGHAT, CDR2 FQNNGV. The CDR3 is made up of 12 amino acids. V lost 3 bases and J lost 13; bases outside the gene matches: 7. The CDR3 loop is CASSFEGQGPYF. Written as DNA, the CDR3 is TGTGCCAGCAGCTTTGAGGGACAGGGACCCTACTTC. Based on the CDR3 plus reference TRBV11-2 and TRBJ2-7, the full variable domain is EAGVAQSPRYKIIEKRQSVAFWCNPISGHATLYWYQQILGQGPKLLIQFQNNGVVDDSQLPKDRFSAERLKGVDSTLKIQPAKLEDSAVYLCASSFEGQGPYFGPGTRLTVT.

The genes are TRBV7-9 and TRBJ1-2, with 9 bases matching TRBD1. Germline V gene lookup returns CDR1 SEHNR and CDR2 FQNEAQ (reference sequence). The CDR3 is 15 amino acids. The V gene end was trimmed by 3 bases and the J gene end by 4 bases; junction bases not matched to a gene: 6. CDR3 nucleotide sequence: TGTGCCAGCAGCTTGGGACAGGGCCGGACCTATGGCTACACCTTC. Encoded protein: CASSLGQGRTYGYTF.

The gene calls are TRBV16 and TRBJ2-1; D perhaps matches TRBD2 (7 bases). The CDR3 loop spans 15 amino acids. The V gene's germline CDR1 is KGHSY and CDR2 FQNENV. Trimming left V 5 bases short and J 0 bases short, with 11 bases between. The CDR3 bases are TGTGCCAGCAGCAAAGGGGGGGGCTCCTACAATGAGCAGTTCTTC. This encodes CASSKGGGSYNEQFF.

J is TRBJ1-1 and V is TRBV2; D gene ambiguous. The germline V gene encodes CDR1 SNHLY and CDR2 FYNNEI. The CDR3 consists of 12 residues. With 4 bases removed from V and 11 bases from J, the gap between germline ends came to 14 bases. For the CDR3, the DNA is TGTGCCAGCAGTGTCCGGCCGCTCGGCGCTTTCTTT. This sequence encodes CASSVRPLGAFF.

This clone was observed a few times. This chain connects TRBV2 to TRBJ2-7; 9 bases map to TRBD1. J was trimmed by 5 bases and V by 4 bases; bases with no gene match: 15. The germline gives CDR1 SNHLY, CDR2 FYNNEI. This CDR3 comprises 17 residues. This chain's CDR3 is CASSARTGVRPFHEQYF. The CDR3 DNA reads as TGTGCCAGCAGTGCCCGGACAGGGGTTCGACCTTTCCACGAGCAGTACTTC.

The rearrangement joins TRBV7-6 to TRBJ2-7, with D perhaps matching TRBD2 (5 bases). CDR3 length equals 16 residues. Germline V gives CDR1 SGHVS, CDR2 FNYEAQ. Between the trimmed V and J ends, which lost 5 bases and 0 bases, there was a span of 17 bases. The CDR3 loop reads CASSPSGGASSYEQYF. For the CDR3, the DNA is TGTGCCAGCAGCCCGAGCGGTGGCGCGTCCTCCTACGAGCAGTACTTC.

The chain combines TRBV19 with TRBJ2-1, with 7 bases fitting TRBD2. Germline V gene sequence: CDR1 LNHDA, CDR2 SQIVND (reference sequence). The CDR3 covers 13 residues. V lost 5 bases, J lost 4 bases, and 2 bases stayed unmatched. The CDR3 region is CASSHGGYNEQFF. Here the CDR3 DNA reads TGTGCCAGTAGTCACGGGGGGTACAATGAGCAGTTCTTC.

The V call is TRBV6-1, the J call TRBJ2-3; 11 positions match TRBD2. V gave up 1 base and J gave up 1 base; unmatched junction bases: 1. The CDR3 covers 16 residues. Germline V gives CDR1 MNHNS, CDR2 SASEGT. CDR3 sequence reads: CASSEGSGGGTDTQYF. The CDR3 DNA is TGTGCCAGCAGTGAAGGTAGCGGGGGGGGCACAGATACGCAGTATTTT.

This sequence joins TRBV2 and TRBJ2-7, with a possible D match to TRBD2 (5 bases). This CDR3 has 12 amino acids. The germline V gene has CDR1 SNHLY and CDR2 FYNNEI. Trimming took off 8 bases at V and 2 bases at J, with 10 bases between the two ends. The CDR3 loop is CASHTGAYEQYF. CDR3 nucleotide sequence: TGTGCCAGCCATACCGGGGCCTACGAGCAGTACTTC.

This clone was seen a single time. The chain is built from TRBV19 and TRBJ2-7; 11 bases are shared with TRBD2. The V gene's germline CDR1 is LNHDA and CDR2 SQIVND (reference sequence). The CDR3 is 16 amino acids. With 5 bases clipped from V and 2 bases from J, the junction kept 8 bases outside the gene matches. The CDR3 loop is CASSVSLAGGPYEQYF. Written as DNA, the CDR3 is TGTGCCAGTAGTGTATCCTTAGCGGGAGGGCCCTACGAGCAGTACTTC.

The chain carries TRBV2 and TRBJ2-2; 8 nucleotides agree with TRBD1. V was clipped by 8 bases and J by 4 bases; unmatched bases: 18. The germline V gene has CDR1 SNHLY and CDR2 FYNNEI. This CDR3 spans 18 amino acids. CDR3 nucleotide sequence: TGTGCCAGCCAGGGACAGGCTAGGCGCGGCGGTGGCACCGGGGAGCTGTTTTTT. It codes for CASQGQARRGGGTGELFF.

This chain connects TRBV19 to TRBJ2-3, with D possibly being TRBD2 (6 bases). CDR3 length: 14 amino acids. Per the germline V gene, CDR1 is LNHDA and CDR2 is SQIVND (reference sequence). With 10 bases removed from V and 0 bases from J, the gap between germline ends came to 14 bases. The CDR3, as DNA: TGTGCCAACTGGGAGGTAGGGAGCACAGATACGCAGTATTTT. Translation: CANWEVGSTDTQYF. Based on the CDR3 plus reference TRBV19 and TRBJ2-3, the full variable domain is DGGITQSPKYLFRKEGQNVTLSCEQNLNHDAMYWYRQDPGQGLRLIYYSQIVNDFQKGDIAEGYSVSREKKESFPLTVTSAQKNPTAFYLCANWEVGSTDTQYFGPGTRLTVL.

The chain recombines TRBV30 with TRBJ2-7; D uncertain. CDR3 length equals 12 residues. V gave up 0 bases and J gave up 2 bases, with 5 bases separating them. The germline CDR1 and CDR2 sequences are GTSNPN and SVGIG (reference sequence). CDR3 region: CAWSVGPYEQYF. CDR3 nucleotide sequence: TGTGCCTGGAGTGTAGGTCCCTACGAGCAGTACTTC.

The chain recombines TRBV30 with TRBJ2-3, with 9 nucleotides matching TRBD2. Looked up from germline, CDR1 is GTSNPN and CDR2 is SVGIG (reference sequence). CDR3 length: 14 residues. J gave up 2 bases and V 3 bases, and 3 bases lay outside the gene matches. The CDR3 loop reads CAWSAGLATDTQYF. The CDR3 region has the DNA TGTGCCTGGAGCGCGGGACTAGCCACAGATACGCAGTATTTT.

The rearrangement joins TRBV27 to TRBJ2-1; D may be TRBD2 (6 bases). Germline V gives CDR1 MNHEY, CDR2 SMNVEV (reference sequence). Trimming left V 2 bases short and J 4 bases short, with 9 bases between. The CDR3 is 14 residues long. DNA of the CDR3: TGTGCCAGCAGTTTAGCGGGAACTTACAATGAGCAGTTCTTC. Translating it yields CASSLAGTYNEQFF.

This clone came up once. The V and J genes are TRBV30 and TRBJ1-5, with 9 bases identical to TRBD1. CDR1 and CDR2 from the germline V gene are GTSNPN and SVGIG (reference sequence). The CDR3 has 16 residues. V shed 3 bases and J 6 bases; nucleotides not matched to a gene: 12. The CDR3 reads CAWRPKLGQGAQPQHF. As DNA, the CDR3 is TGTGCCTGGAGACCAAAATTGGGACAGGGAGCTCAGCCCCAGCATTTT.

The sample holds one count of this clone. The rearrangement uses TRBV30 and TRBJ1-2; D is undetermined. V lost 0 bases and J lost 8, with 16 bases in between. This CDR3 has 14 residues. Per germline, CDR1 GTSNPN and CDR2 SVGIG (reference sequence). CDR3 DNA: TGTGCCTGGAGTGTGTCTGGCAGACTTAAAGGCTACACCTTC. Translation gives CAWSVSGRLKGYTF.

CDR3 sequence (DNA): TGTGCCAGCAGTCCGGGACATACCAGCAATCAGCCCCAGCATTTT. Amino acid sequence: CASSPGHTSNQPQHF. The V and J genes are TRBV6-5 and TRBJ1-5; a possible D gene is TRBD1 (6 bases). V was shortened by 5 bases and J by 1 base, with 12 bases between the two germline ends. In germline, CDR1 is MNHEY, CDR2 SVGAGI. This CDR3 has 15 residues.

The chain combines TRBV5-1 with TRBJ2-5; 8 bases fit TRBD2. V was clipped by 1 base and J by 5 bases; unmatched bases: 7. The CDR3 length is 15 residues. Germline V gene lookup returns CDR1 SGHRS and CDR2 YFSETQ. CDR3 protein: CASSLTGSGMETQYF. CDR3 bases: TGCGCCAGCAGCTTGACGGGTAGCGGGATGGAGACCCAGTACTTC.

CDR3 nucleotides: TGTGCCAGCAGCCGTGGACCGGGAGAGACCCAGTACTTC. Amino acid sequence: CASSRGPGETQYF. The chain employs TRBV6-4 and TRBJ2-5, with D unresolved. Between the trimmed V and J ends, which lost 6 bases and 4 bases, there was a span of 12 bases. Germline V gene lookup returns CDR1 MRHNA and CDR2 SNTAGT. This CDR3 is built from 13 residues.